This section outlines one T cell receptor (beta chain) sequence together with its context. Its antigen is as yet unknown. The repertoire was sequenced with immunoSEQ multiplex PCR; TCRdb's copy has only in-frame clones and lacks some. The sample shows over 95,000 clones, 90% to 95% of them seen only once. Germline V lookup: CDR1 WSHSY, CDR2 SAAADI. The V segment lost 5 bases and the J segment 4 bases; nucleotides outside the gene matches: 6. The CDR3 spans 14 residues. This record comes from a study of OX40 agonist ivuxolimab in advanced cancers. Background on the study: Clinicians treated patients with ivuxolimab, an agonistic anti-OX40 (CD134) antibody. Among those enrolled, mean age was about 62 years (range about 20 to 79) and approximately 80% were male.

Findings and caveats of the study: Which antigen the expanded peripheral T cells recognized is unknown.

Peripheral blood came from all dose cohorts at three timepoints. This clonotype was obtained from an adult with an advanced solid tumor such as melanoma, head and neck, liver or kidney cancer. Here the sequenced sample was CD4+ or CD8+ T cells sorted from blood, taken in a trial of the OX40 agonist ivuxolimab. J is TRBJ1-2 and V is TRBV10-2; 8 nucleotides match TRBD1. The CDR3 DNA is TGCGCCAGCAGTTCCCGGACAGGGAGCTATGGCTACACCTTC. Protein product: CASSSRTGSYGYTF.